This is a list of T cell receptor beta chains from one sample in a study of Graves' ophthalmopathy and Graves' hyperthyroidism. TCRdb fed the multiplex PCR reads into MiXCR, producing one record per CDR3 protein. The profile shows some 47,000 distinct CDR3 sequences, 50% of them singletons. Sequences were obtained from peripheral blood. All receptors derive from an adult man with Graves' ophthalmopathy. The CDR3 runs from the conserved cysteine through the conserved F or W. D genes are given only for firm matches. The size field is filled for only some rows; it gives once, few, many or a size class.

-	TRBJ1-2	few	TRBV2	CASSSDRPGGYTF	TGTGCCAGCAGTTCCGACAGGCCTGGAGGCTACACCTTC
-	TRBJ1-2	-	TRBV6-2/TRBV6-3	CASSYSYGANYGYTF	TGTGCCAGCAGTTACTCATATGGGGCAAACTATGGCTACACCTTC
-	TRBJ2-5	-	TRBV7-7	CASSSGTLGQTQYF	TGTGCTAGCAGCTCCGGGACACTCGGGCAGACCCAGTACTTC
-	TRBJ2-3	many	TRBV5-1	CASSQGPDTQYF	TGCGCCAGCAGCCAGGGACCAGATACGCAGTATTTT
-	TRBJ1-6	medium-sized	TRBV19	CASSPANSPLHF	TGTGCCAGTAGTCCGGCCAATTCACCCCTCCACTTT
-	TRBJ2-7	-	TRBV12-3/TRBV12-4	CASSPSGPDYEQYF	TGTGCCAGCAGCCCATCGGGACCAGATTACGAGCAGTACTTC
-	TRBJ2-2	many	TRBV9	CASSGEARLNTGELFF	TGTGCCAGCAGCGGGGAGGCGCGGCTGAACACCGGGGAGCTGTTTTTT
-	TRBJ2-5	many	TRBV7-9	CASSLLGGRETQYF	TGTGCCAGCAGCCTCCTCGGGGGTCGAGAGACCCAGTACTTC
-	TRBJ1-3	once	TRBV7-8	CASSLAGRGGNTIYF	TGTGCCAGCAGCTTAGCCGGACGGGGTGGAAACACCATATATTTT
-	TRBJ2-1	-	TRBV13	CASSLQGDHNEQFF	TGTGCCAGCAGCTTACAGGGAGACCACAATGAGCAGTTCTTC
TRBD2	TRBJ2-3	-	TRBV9	CGSSATSGLGWYEQYF	TGTGGCAGCAGCGCTACTAGCGGATTAGGGTGGTATGAGCAGTATTTT
TRBD2	TRBJ2-3	few	TRBV9	CAWRGEAGGATDTQYF	TGTGCCTGGAGGGGAGAAGCGGGAGGTGCCACAGATACGCAGTATTTT